The clone carrying this T cell receptor (beta chain) has at least ten counts. Its cognate antigen is unknown. The sample is drawn from a study of regulatory T cells in long-lasting Graves disease. Study as a whole: Recently diagnosed Graves' patients had received antithyroid drugs for under 3 months. Study findings and constraints: Samples came from peripheral blood alone, without thyroid tissue.

Building the TCR beta libraries relied on iRepertoire HTBI primers, and CDR3 regions underwent Arm-PCR. MiXCR, run by TCRdb on the multiplex PCR reads, gives a single entry per CDR3 protein. Found here are 450,000 to 600,000 distinct CDR3 sequences, approximately 13% of them singletons; the top ten hold roughly a tenth. The germline V gene has CDR1 SNHLY and CDR2 FYNNEI. Trimming took off 8 bases at V and 5 bases at J, with 15 bases between the two ends. This CDR3 has 14 amino acids. Time point of the sample: newly diagnosed GD, antithyroid drugs for less than 3 months. Following extraction of RNA from PBMCs, that RNA was used to make the TCR library. The authors drew patients from an endocrinology department in Xi'an, China. In addition, the sample was reused for a study of T cells in Graves' hyperthyroidism and ophthalmopathy. That publication notes: During a first-round RT-PCR of the TCR CDR3, the HTBI primer set was used.

Source: peripheral blood mononuclear cells (PBMCs), taken at new diagnosis, from a patient treated with antithyroid drugs. The chain has TRBV2 and TRBJ2-2; a weak D match, TRBD1 (5 bases). The TCR was taken from a man between 25 and 39 years old with Graves disease. CDR3 protein: CASLGEGRTGELFF. The CDR3 DNA is TGTGCCAGCTTAGGGGAAGGGCGTACCGGGGAGCTGTTTTTT.